The 32 T cell receptor beta chains below were found in one sample sequenced in a study of cytomegalovirus exposure and HLA in healthy donors. Primers for the PCR totalled 60 Vbeta and 13 Jbeta. Clones were read by immunoSEQ multiplex PCR, and TCRdb kept only the in-frame ones, dropping some. In total, the table holds 200,000 to 250,000 clones. Material: PBMCs. The source is a woman in her thirties in good health and CMV-seropositive.

The chain uses TRBV18 and TRBJ2-7, with a weak D call TRBD2 (5 bases). Trimming stripped 3 bases from V and 1 base from J, with 7 bases between. This CDR3 is built from 13 residues. Germline V gene lookup returns CDR1 KGHSH and CDR2 LQKENI. The CDR3 DNA follows: TGTGCCAGCTCACCGAGGGCTTCCTACGAGCAGTACTTC. This encodes CASSPRASYEQYF.

The chain couples TRBV7-2 to TRBJ2-6; 7 bases line up with TRBD1. Germline-derived CDR1 and CDR2 are SGHTA and FQGNSA. V was clipped by 5 bases and J by 12 bases; unmatched bases: 10. There are 14 residues in the CDR3. DNA of the CDR3: TGTGCCAGCAGCATCTACAGGGGAAAGTTCGTCCTGACTTTC. It translates to CASSIYRGKFVLTF.

The V gene is TRBV25-1, the J gene TRBJ2-1, with 13 bases aligning to TRBD2. V shed 4 bases and J 6 bases; nucleotides not matched to a gene: 6. CDR1 and CDR2 from the germline V gene are MGHDK and SYGVNS. There are 16 residues in the CDR3. CDR3 residues: CASSGGLAGEGNEQFF. The CDR3 DNA is TGTGCCAGCAGTGGAGGACTAGCGGGAGAGGGCAATGAGCAGTTCTTC.

The chain carries TRBV11-2 and TRBJ2-7, with TRBD2 as a possible D gene (6 bases). Germline CDR1 and CDR2: SGHAT and FQNNGV. This CDR3 has 14 residues. V shed 1 base and J shed 3 bases, with 10 bases lying between them. CDR3 DNA: TGTGCCAGCAGCTTAGGGCTAGCGTACTACGAGCAGTACTTC. Translating gives CASSLGLAYYEQYF.

The gene calls are TRBV5-1 and TRBJ2-4; 12 bases match TRBD1. Germline CDR1 is SGHRS and CDR2 is YFSETQ. CDR3 length: 18 residues. The trim removed 4 bases at V and 0 bases at J, leaving 8 bases unmatched. The CDR3 region is CASSPIGTGGLAKNIQYF. CDR3 bases: TGCGCCAGCAGCCCAATAGGGACAGGGGGCCTAGCCAAAAACATTCAGTACTTC.

The rearrangement links TRBV5-4 to TRBJ2-2; 9 bases line up with TRBD2. The CDR3 length is 16 residues. Germline V gene data show CDR1 as SGHNT and CDR2 as YYREEE (reference sequence). V was pared by 3 bases and J by 7 bases, with 10 bases of the junction left unmatched. The CDR3 DNA follows: TGTGCCAGCAGCTCGAGGGCGGGAGGGCCGGGCGGGGAGCTGTTTTTT. It yields the protein CASSSRAGGPGGELFF.

The gene calls are TRBV5-1 and TRBJ1-4, with 10 bases identical to TRBD1. The V gene end was trimmed by 4 bases and the J gene end by 8 bases; junction bases not matched to a gene: 5. CDR1 and CDR2 from the germline V gene are SGHRS and YFSETQ. The CDR3 covers 14 residues. Here the CDR3 reads CASSLDRGYEKLFF. The CDR3 DNA reads as TGCGCCAGCAGCCTGGACAGGGGGTACGAAAAACTGTTTTTT.

The chain uses TRBV30 and TRBJ2-7; D remains unclear. Trimming removed 2 bases from V and 0 bases from J, with 8 bases in between. The CDR3 covers 13 residues. The V gene's germline CDR1 is GTSNPN and CDR2 SVGIG (reference sequence). Here the CDR3 reads CAWSYSPSYEQYF. CDR3 coding DNA: TGTGCCTGGAGTTACAGTCCCTCCTACGAGCAGTACTTC.

V usage is TRBV5-1 and J usage is TRBJ1-3; TRBD1 matches at 9 bases. V shed 6 bases and J 0 bases; nucleotides not matched to a gene: 1. This CDR3 is 14 amino acids long. Germline CDR1 SGHRS, CDR2 YFSETQ. The DNA of the CDR3 is TGCGCCAGCATGGACAGGGGCTCTGGAAACACCATATATTTT. It yields the protein CASMDRGSGNTIYF.

The chain links TRBV19 to TRBJ2-1; 7 nucleotides match TRBD1. The junction had 7 bases not matched to a gene; V was cut back by 3 bases and J by 5 bases. The CDR3 is made up of 15 amino acids. Germline V gene lookup returns CDR1 LNHDA and CDR2 SQIVND (reference sequence). The CDR3 nucleotides read TGTGCCAGTAGTATGGCAGGGGGTTACGACAATGAGCAGTTCTTC. Encoded protein: CASSMAGGYDNEQFF.

Worth noting for this clone: Distinct nucleotide sequences in the sample also encode this CDR3. The chain is built from TRBV5-1 and TRBJ1-1; D possibly corresponds to TRBD1 (6 bases). Germline CDR1 is SGHRS and CDR2 is YFSETQ. The V gene lost 3 bases and the J gene lost 0 bases, with 9 bases spanning the gap. This CDR3 region has 14 residues. CDR3 nucleotides: TGCGCCAGCAGCTCAGGACAGATGAACACTGAAGCTTTCTTT. Translated, it gives CASSSGQMNTEAFF.

This chain links TRBV9 with TRBJ2-7, with D tentatively TRBD1 (6 bases). Germline CDR1 and CDR2: SGDLS and YYNGEE. This CDR3 comprises 13 residues. The ends were cut back, 4 bases at V and 5 bases at J, with 13 bases in the middle. The CDR3 nucleotides are TGTGCCAGCAGCCCCAGGGGTCGAAACGAGCAGTACTTC. This encodes CASSPRGRNEQYF.

The V gene is TRBV7-2, the J gene TRBJ2-1, with TRBD2 matching 11 bases. The CDR3 is made up of 17 amino acids. CDR1 and CDR2 (germline): SGHTA, FQGNSA. V trimming: 4 bases; J trimming: 8 bases; junction bases outside the gene matches: 13. In DNA, the CDR3 is TGTGCCAGCAGCTGGCCGGCTAGCGGGGGGATAAGGTATGAGCAGTTCTTC. Translation: CASSWPASGGIRYEQFF. The variable domain in full, completed from reference TRBV7-2 and TRBJ2-1, reads GAGVSQSPSNKVTEKGKDVELRCDPISGHTALYWYRQSLGQGLEFLIYFQGNSAPDKSGLPSDRFSAERTGGSVSTLTIQRTQQEDSAVYLCASSWPASGGIRYEQFFGPGTRLTVL.

The CDR3 nucleotides read TGTGCCAGCAATGTAGGGACAGCATCCTACGAGCAGTACTTC. Encoded protein: CASNVGTASYEQYF. The V gene is TRBV6-1, the J gene TRBJ2-7, with 7 nucleotides matching TRBD1. This CDR3 region has 14 residues. CDR1 is MNHNS, CDR2 SASEGT, per germline. Unmatched junction bases numbered 7, after V lost 7 bases and J lost 1 base.

CDR3 in amino acids: CSAQEYNEQFF. CDR3 sequence (DNA): TGCAGTGCTCAAGAGTACAATGAGCAGTTCTTC. The genes are TRBV20-1 and TRBJ2-1, with no clear D. Germline V gives CDR1 DFQATT, CDR2 SNEGSKA (reference sequence). The CDR3 spans 11 residues. V lost 5 bases and J 4 bases, leaving 6 bases between the germline ends.

The chain combines TRBV28 with TRBJ1-1, with D possibly being TRBD1 (5 bases). V was shortened by 3 bases and J by 2 bases, with 10 bases between the two germline ends. CDR1 MDHEN and CDR2 SYDVKM come from the germline V gene. This CDR3 spans 14 amino acids. CDR3 nucleotide sequence: TGTGCCAGCAGTTTTCAGGGTTCCAACACTGAAGCTTTCTTT. It specifies CASSFQGSNTEAFF.

The chain recombines TRBV7-2 with TRBJ1-2, with TRBD1 matching 8 bases. V gave up 0 bases and J gave up 8 bases; unmatched junction bases: 8. Germline V gene data show CDR1 as SGHTA and CDR2 as FQGNSA. The CDR3 loop spans 15 amino acids. CDR3 coding DNA: TGTGCCAGCAGCTTAGCATTTAGGACAGGGCCCGGCTACACCTTC. Translation: CASSLAFRTGPGYTF.

The chain is built from TRBV6-9 and TRBJ2-7; 7 bases are shared with TRBD2. J was trimmed by 3 bases and V by 0 bases; bases with no gene match: 5. The V gene's germline CDR1 is MNHGY and CDR2 SVAAGI. The CDR3 is 15 amino acids. The CDR3 is CASSYSGGGFYEQYF. DNA of the CDR3: TGTGCCAGCAGTTATTCGGGGGGGGGATTCTACGAGCAGTACTTC.

This chain connects TRBV7-9 to TRBJ1-2; TRBD1 might be the D (6 bases). The CDR3 runs to 13 residues. With 6 bases removed from V and 3 bases from J, the gap between germline ends came to 11 bases. Germline values: CDR1 SEHNR, CDR2 FQNEAQ (reference sequence). The CDR3 nucleotides are TGTGCCAGCAGAACAGGGACCGACTATGGCTACACCTTC. Protein product: CASRTGTDYGYTF.

The V and J genes are TRBV2 and TRBJ1-2; 9 bases map to TRBD1. The CDR3 length is 15 residues. The V gene end was trimmed by 6 bases and the J gene end by 0 bases; junction bases not matched to a gene: 5. Germline-derived CDR1 and CDR2 are SNHLY and FYNNEI. CDR3 sequence (DNA): TGTGCCAGCAGCCGGGGACAGGGAGCTAACTATGGCTACACCTTC. Its protein product is CASSRGQGANYGYTF.

This chain connects TRBV5-1 to TRBJ2-5; 7 positions agree with TRBD2. The assigned J gene may be wrong: the sequence end matches TRBJ2-7 better. The CDR3 totals 17 residues. CDR1 is SGHRS, CDR2 YFSETQ, per germline. CDR3 region: CASSPGAREGYSYEQYF. In nucleotides, the CDR3 is TGCGCCAGCAGCCCCGGGGCCAGGGAGGGATACTCCTACGAGCAGTACTTC.

This chain links TRBV4-2 with TRBJ2-3; TRBD2 aligns across 10 bases. The germline CDR1 and CDR2 sequences are LGHNA and YNFKEQ. The CDR3 is made up of 16 amino acids. V was clipped by 5 bases and J by 5 bases; unmatched bases: 10. In nucleotides, the CDR3 is TGTGCCAGCAGCGAGAACCTAGCGGGGGCTAAAGATACGCAGTATTTT. It translates to CASSENLAGAKDTQYF.

The chain employs TRBV19 and TRBJ1-2; 8 bases are shared with TRBD1. Germline V gives CDR1 LNHDA, CDR2 SQIVND (reference sequence). The V segment lost 8 bases and the J segment 8 bases; nucleotides outside the gene matches: 10. The CDR3 length is 13 residues. CDR3 nucleotide sequence: TGTGCCAGTCAATATGGACAGGGCGAGGGCTACACCTTC. It translates to CASQYGQGEGYTF.

The chain couples TRBV30 to TRBJ2-2; 9 nucleotides match TRBD2. This CDR3 contains 14 residues. The germline V gene encodes CDR1 GTSNPN and CDR2 SVGIG (reference sequence). Unmatched junction bases numbered 8, after V lost 6 bases and J lost 6 bases. CDR3 sequence reads: CACPGTSSPGELFF. In nucleotides, the CDR3 is TGTGCCTGTCCCGGGACTAGCAGCCCCGGGGAGCTGTTTTTT.

This chain uses TRBV6-6 with TRBJ2-5, with 7 bases identical to TRBD2. The J call is in doubt because the DNA end fits TRBJ2-7 better. Germline V gene sequence: CDR1 MNHNY, CDR2 SVGAGI (reference sequence). The CDR3 runs to 16 residues. CDR3 residues: CASHRFAGESSYEQYF. CDR3 bases: TGTGCCAGTCACAGATTCGCGGGAGAGAGCTCCTACGAGCAGTACTTC.

V gene TRBV6-6 combines with J gene TRBJ2-7; 9 nucleotides agree with TRBD1. This CDR3 contains 14 residues. The germline V gene has CDR1 MNHNY and CDR2 SVGAGI (reference sequence). J was trimmed by 5 bases and V by 6 bases; bases with no gene match: 8. The CDR3: CASRRQGDLDEQYF. The CDR3 bases are TGTGCCAGCAGGAGACAGGGGGATCTCGACGAGCAGTACTTC.

The chain recombines TRBV5-1 with TRBJ1-5, with TRBD1 matching 7 bases. The CDR3 has 15 amino acids. Germline assignment: CDR1 SGHRS and CDR2 YFSETQ. With V trimmed by 4 bases and J by 4 bases, 8 bases remained unmatched. CDR3 residues: CASSPLGQLNQPQHF. The DNA of the CDR3 is TGCGCCAGCAGCCCACTGGGACAGCTTAATCAGCCCCAGCATTTT.

This chain uses TRBV7-8 with TRBJ2-1, with D possibly TRBD2 on 5 matching bases. Between the trimmed V and J ends, which lost 1 base and 3 bases, there was a span of 10 bases. Germline CDR1 is SGHVS and CDR2 is FQNEAQ. The CDR3 consists of 15 residues. The CDR3 nucleotides read TGTGCCAGCAGCTTAGGAGCGGTGGACTACAATGAGCAGTTCTTC. It is translated as CASSLGAVDYNEQFF.

This sequence joins TRBV7-8 and TRBJ2-3, with a possible D match to TRBD1 (6 bases). This CDR3 is built from 15 residues. V was shortened by 6 bases and J by 4 bases, with 17 bases between the two germline ends. Germline V gene data show CDR1 as SGHVS and CDR2 as FQNEAQ. The CDR3 loop is CASSSWVQGSDTQYF. As DNA, the CDR3 is TGTGCCAGCAGTTCCTGGGTTCAGGGGTCAGATACGCAGTATTTT.

The chain has TRBV5-4 and TRBJ2-5; TRBD2 might be the D (7 bases). CDR1 is SGHNT and CDR2 is YYREEE in the germline V gene (reference sequence). Trimming removed 3 bases from V and 5 bases from J, with 20 bases in between. CDR3 length: 16 residues. CDR3 amino acids: CASSSTKGGPRETQYF. CDR3 nucleotides: TGTGCCAGCAGCTCAACAAAGGGGGGGCCCCGTGAGACCCAGTACTTC.

The chain recombines TRBV25-1 with TRBJ1-2, with TRBD1 identical over 8 bases. The V gene end was trimmed by 6 bases and the J gene end by 5 bases; junction bases not matched to a gene: 5. Per the germline V gene, CDR1 is MGHDK and CDR2 is SYGVNS. The CDR3 is made up of 13 amino acids. The CDR3 here is CASRDRVGYGYTF. CDR3 nucleotide sequence: TGTGCCAGCAGGGACAGGGTAGGGTATGGCTACACCTTC.

The rearrangement joins TRBV18 to TRBJ1-1; D remains ambiguous. V lost 3 bases to trimming and J lost 11 bases, with 16 bases between them. In germline, CDR1 is KGHSH, CDR2 LQKENI. This CDR3 region has 13 residues. The CDR3 DNA reads TGTGCCAGCTCACCGGTAGACCAGACCGGGGCTTTCTTT. The encoded protein is CASSPVDQTGAFF. Full variable domain (missing parts from reference TRBV18 and TRBJ1-1): NAGVMQNPRHLVRRRGQEARLRCSPMKGHSHVYWYRQLPEEGLKFMVYLQKENIIDESGMPKERFSAEFPKEGPSILRIQQVVRGDSAAYFCASSPVDQTGAFFGQGTRLTVV.